The entry that follows covers one T cell receptor beta chain sequence. The antigen remains undetermined. The data were taken from a study of T cell repertoires in cytomegalovirus infection. Study-wide points: Identification of carriers of CMV plus the relevant HLA was achieved through cumulative public TCR beta family frequency.

In TCRdb, the reads were re-called with MiXCR into one record per CDR3 protein. The sample includes hundreds of thousands of distinct CDR3 sequences, approximately 25% of them seen just once. Germline CDR1 is SEHNR and CDR2 is FQNEAQ (reference sequence). The CDR3 contains 15 residues. V lost 4 bases to trimming and J lost 6 bases; unmatched junction nucleotides: 9. Specimen: CD8+ T cells from PBMCs. This chain joins TRBV7-9 and TRBJ1-5, with 7 bases that match TRBD1. This sequence was found in a human donor in good health (CMV status not recorded). Some clones in this sample may be carry-over from other donors' samples. CDR3 bases: TGTGCCAGCAGCTCCATTTCAGGGGGAAGTCAGCCCCAGCATTTT. It encodes CASSSISGGSQPQHF. Full variable domain (remainder filled in from reference TRBV7-9 and TRBJ1-5): DTGVSQNPRHKITKRGQNVTFRCDPISEHNRLYWYRQTLGQGPEFLTYFQNEAQLEKSRLLSDRFSAERPKGSFSTLEIQRTEQGDSAMYLCASSSISGGSQPQHFGDGTRLSIL.